The 14 T cell receptor beta chains in this list originate from one sample, sequenced in a study of blood T cell repertoires in COVID-19. Assay: immunoSEQ multiplex PCR; the TCRdb copy retains only in-frame clones and omits some. The table has 150,000 to 200,000 clones, around four fifths seen once; the top ten hold roughly 14%. The sequenced material came from peripheral blood. The receptors stem from a woman in her seventies with COVID-19, enrolled during active disease.

In regard to this clone: Other DNA sequences in this sample translate to the same CDR3. The chain has TRBV6-5 and TRBJ1-2; TRBD1 matches 7 bases. The CDR3 runs to 14 residues. The germline V gene encodes CDR1 MNHEY and CDR2 SVGAGI. V lost 0 bases to trimming and J lost 2 bases; unmatched junction nucleotides: 0. The CDR3 is CASSYSGQNYGYTF. In DNA form, the CDR3 reads TGTGCCAGCAGTTACTCGGGACAGAACTATGGCTACACCTTC.

The chain recombines TRBV19 with TRBJ1-1; D not certain. The CDR3 has 13 residues. Deletions cut 5 bases from V and 0 bases from J, with 7 bases between. Germline assignment: CDR1 LNHDA and CDR2 SQIVND (reference sequence). CDR3 amino acids: CASSWEVNTEAFF. Here the CDR3 DNA reads TGTGCCAGTAGTTGGGAGGTGAACACTGAAGCTTTCTTT.

This clone was found a few times. The V and J genes are TRBV30 and TRBJ1-2; TRBD1 matches at 9 bases. This CDR3 is built from 13 residues. Germline CDR1 reads GTSNPN; CDR2 reads SVGIG (reference sequence). With 3 bases clipped from V and 6 bases from J, the junction kept 5 bases outside the gene matches. This chain's CDR3 is CAWSTGTGNGYTF. Here the CDR3 DNA reads TGTGCCTGGAGCACCGGGACAGGGAATGGCTACACCTTC. Together with reference TRBV30 and TRBJ1-2, the CDR3 gives the full variable domain: SQTIHQWPATLVQPVGSPLSLECTVEGTSNPNLYWYRQAAGRGLQLLFYSVGIGQISSEVPQNLSASRPQDRQFILSSKKLLLSDSGFYLCAWSTGTGNGYTFGSGTRLTVV.

The V and J genes are TRBV27 and TRBJ1-4, with D possibly TRBD1 on 5 matching bases. With 6 bases removed from V and 6 bases from J, the gap between germline ends came to 11 bases. CDR1 is MNHEY, CDR2 SMNVEV, per germline (reference sequence). The CDR3 totals 13 residues. CDR3 in amino acids: CASSAREDEKLFF. DNA of the CDR3: TGTGCCAGCAGCGCCAGGGAGGATGAAAAACTGTTTTTT.

The chain couples TRBV7-9 to TRBJ2-3; possibly TRBD1 for D (5 bases). Germline V gene data show CDR1 as SEHNR and CDR2 as FQNEAQ (reference sequence). The CDR3 runs to 16 residues. Between the trimmed V and J ends, which lost 0 bases and 1 base, there was a span of 11 bases. The DNA of the CDR3 is TGTGCCAGCAGCTTAGCGGGCACAGGCCGCACAGATACGCAGTATTTT. It translates to CASSLAGTGRTDTQYF.

J is TRBJ2-7 and V is TRBV5-4, with D unresolved. Trimming left V 1 base short and J 1 base short, with 9 bases between. CDR1 SGHNT and CDR2 YYREEE come from the germline V gene (reference sequence). The CDR3 consists of 14 residues. The CDR3 coding sequence is TGTGCCAGCAGCTTGAATCCTCTGTCCTACGAGCAGTACGTC. Amino acid sequence: CASSLNPLSYEQYV.

The genes are TRBV6-5 and TRBJ2-7; 7 bases fit TRBD1. Per germline, CDR1 MNHEY and CDR2 SVGAGI. J lost 4 bases, V lost 8 bases, and 8 bases had no gene match. This CDR3 spans 13 amino acids. The CDR3 nucleotides read TGTGCCAGCGTCCGGGACAGCTATTACGAGCAGTACTTC. Its translation is CASVRDSYYEQYF.

The V call is TRBV3-1 (or the pseudogene TRBV3-2), the J call TRBJ1-6, with TRBD1 identical over 9 bases. The V and J ends lost 1 base and 11 bases, in that order; junction bases with no gene match: 15. This CDR3 is built from 18 residues. Germline V lookup: CDR1 LGHDT, CDR2 YNNKEL (reference sequence). CDR3: CASSQAPGGTGITPPLHF. The CDR3 bases are TGTGCCAGCAGCCAAGCCCCGGGAGGGACAGGGATTACGCCACCCCTCCACTTT.

V gene TRBV10-3 combines with J gene TRBJ2-3; 9 bases are a match to TRBD2. Trimming cost V 0 bases and J 3 bases; bases outside gene matches: 4. This CDR3 is built from 16 residues. Germline-derived CDR1 and CDR2 are ENHRY and SYGVKD. DNA of the CDR3: TGTGCCATCAGTGAGTCTCCAGCGGGAGGAACAGATACGCAGTATTTT. Translation: CAISESPAGGTDTQYF.

The V call is TRBV9, the J call TRBJ1-6; D possibly corresponds to TRBD1 (5 bases). In germline, CDR1 is SGDLS, CDR2 YYNGEE. Trimming left V 0 bases short and J 7 bases short, with 11 bases between. The CDR3 is 15 residues long. The CDR3 DNA follows: TGTGCCAGCAGCGTAGCTTTGGACAAGAATTCACCCCTCCACTTT. Translation: CASSVALDKNSPLHF.

J is TRBJ2-7 and V is TRBV3-1 (or the pseudogene TRBV3-2); 9 bases map to TRBD2. The V gene's germline CDR1 is LGHDT and CDR2 YNNKEL (reference sequence). This CDR3 comprises 15 residues. Trimming took 1 base from V and 2 from J; bases not matched to a gene: 3. The CDR3: CASSQAAGGAYEQYF. CDR3 in DNA: TGTGCCAGCAGCCAAGCAGCGGGAGGAGCCTACGAGCAGTACTTC.

This clone was detected a few times. The chain links TRBV7-8 to TRBJ1-2; D unclear. Germline V gives CDR1 SGHVS, CDR2 FQNEAQ. The ends were cut back, 5 bases at V and 4 bases at J, with 8 bases in the middle. The length of the CDR3 is 12 residues. CDR3 region: CASSPSVYGYTF. In DNA form, the CDR3 reads TGTGCCAGCAGCCCTAGTGTCTATGGCTACACCTTC.

This sequence joins TRBV7-2 and TRBJ1-3; D uncertain. V gave up 5 bases and J gave up 3 bases, with 14 bases separating them. The CDR3 consists of 15 residues. The germline V gene has CDR1 SGHTA and CDR2 FQGNSA. CDR3 residues: CASSPHAGIGNTIYF. As DNA, the CDR3 is TGTGCCAGCAGCCCCCATGCGGGGATTGGAAACACCATATATTTT.

The chain carries TRBV19 and TRBJ1-2, with D unresolved. Germline V CDR1 and CDR2: LNHDA, SQIVND (reference sequence). Trimming cost V 3 bases and J 6 bases, with 14 bases left between them. This CDR3 has 14 residues. The CDR3: CASSIGGRLHGYTF. CDR3 in DNA: TGTGCCAGTAGTATCGGTGGCAGACTCCATGGCTACACCTTC. Combining the CDR3 with reference TRBV19 and TRBJ1-2 gives the whole variable domain DGGITQSPKYLFRKEGQNVTLSCEQNLNHDAMYWYRQDPGQGLRLIYYSQIVNDFQKGDIAEGYSVSREKKESFPLTVTSAQKNPTAFYLCASSIGGRLHGYTFGSGTRLTVV.